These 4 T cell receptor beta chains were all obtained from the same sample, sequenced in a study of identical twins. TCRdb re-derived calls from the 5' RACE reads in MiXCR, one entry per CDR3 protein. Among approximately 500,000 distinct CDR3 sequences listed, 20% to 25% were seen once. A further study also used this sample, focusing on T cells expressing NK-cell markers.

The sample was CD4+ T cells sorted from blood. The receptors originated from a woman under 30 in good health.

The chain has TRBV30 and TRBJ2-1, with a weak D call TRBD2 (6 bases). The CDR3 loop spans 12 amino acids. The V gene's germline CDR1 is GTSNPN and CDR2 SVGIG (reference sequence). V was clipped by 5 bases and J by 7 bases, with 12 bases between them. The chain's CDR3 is CAWGDLNNEQFF. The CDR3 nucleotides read TGTGCCTGGGGGGACTTGAATAATGAGCAGTTCTTC. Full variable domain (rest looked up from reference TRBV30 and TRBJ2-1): SQTIHQWPATLVQPVGSPLSLECTVEGTSNPNLYWYRQAAGRGLQLLFYSVGIGQISSEVPQNLSASRPQDRQFILSSKKLLLSDSGFYLCAWGDLNNEQFFGPGTRLTVL.

The CDR3 protein is CASGTGLPTEAFF. CDR3 DNA sequence: TGTGCTAGTGGCACAGGGCTCCCCACTGAAGCTTTCTTT. V and J are TRBV12-5 and TRBJ1-1, with D possibly matching TRBD1 (6 bases). The V end was cut by 6 bases, the J end by 4 bases, with 12 bases between. CDR3 length: 13 residues. Per germline, CDR1 LGHNT and CDR2 FRNRAP.

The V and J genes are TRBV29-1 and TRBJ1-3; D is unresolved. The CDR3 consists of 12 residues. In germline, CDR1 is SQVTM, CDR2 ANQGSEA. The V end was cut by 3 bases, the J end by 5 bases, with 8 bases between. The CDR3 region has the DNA TGCAGCGTTGAGTCGCTTAGAAACACCATATATTTT. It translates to CSVESLRNTIYF.

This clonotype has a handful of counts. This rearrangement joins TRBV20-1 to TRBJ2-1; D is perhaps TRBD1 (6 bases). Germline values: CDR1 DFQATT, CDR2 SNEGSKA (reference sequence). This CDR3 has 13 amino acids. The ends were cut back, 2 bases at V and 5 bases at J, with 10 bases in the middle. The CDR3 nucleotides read TGCAGTGCTAGACGACAGGTGGACAATGAGCAGTTCTTC. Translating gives CSARRQVDNEQFF.